The entry below gives a single T cell receptor (beta chain) sequence along with its context. Germline CDR1 is KGHSH and CDR2 is LQKENI. V was cut by 2 bases and J by 0 bases, with 16 bases left in between. This CDR3 is built from 17 residues. The data stem from a study of blood T cell repertoires in COVID-19. Across the whole study: COVID-19 samples collected from the United States, Italy and Spain covered acute and convalescent phases. Sample material is recorded as cDNA or gDNA derived from T cells, B-cell-depleted T cells, or PBMCs.

Authors' data handling: Quantification of nucleated cells was approximated via reference gene primer amplification. Only in-frame clones appear in the TCRdb table, and some are missing; sequencing was by immunoSEQ multiplex PCR. The V and J calls and clone size were taken over from that table, and D and trimming were inferred from the DNA. The data contain roughly 200,000 clones, 85% to 90% of them seen just once; the ten biggest clones take up 5.9%. The rearrangement uses TRBV18 and TRBJ1-1, with unresolved D. Sequenced material: peripheral blood. The sequence derives from a man older than 75 with acute or convalescent COVID-19. The CDR3: CASSPSRPGLLNTEAFF. In DNA form, the CDR3 reads TGTGCCAGCTCACCAAGTCGGCCAGGACTTCTGAACACTGAAGCTTTCTTT.